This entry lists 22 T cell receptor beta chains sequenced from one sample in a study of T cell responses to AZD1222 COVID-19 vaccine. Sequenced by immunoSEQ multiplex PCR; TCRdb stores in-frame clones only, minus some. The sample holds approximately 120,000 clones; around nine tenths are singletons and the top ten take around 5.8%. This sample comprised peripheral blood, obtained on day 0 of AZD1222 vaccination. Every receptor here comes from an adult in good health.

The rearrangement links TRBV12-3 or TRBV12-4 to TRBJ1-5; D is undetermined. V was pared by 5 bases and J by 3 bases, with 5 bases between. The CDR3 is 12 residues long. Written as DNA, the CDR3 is TGTGCCAGCAGTCCCAACAATCAGCCCCAGCATTTT. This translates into CASSPNNQPQHF.

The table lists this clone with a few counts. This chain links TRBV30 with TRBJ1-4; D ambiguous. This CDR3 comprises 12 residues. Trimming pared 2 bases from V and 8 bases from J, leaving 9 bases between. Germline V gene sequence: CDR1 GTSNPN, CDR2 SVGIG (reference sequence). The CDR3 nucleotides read TGTGCCTGGAGTCAATTAAAGGAAAAACTGTTTTTT. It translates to CAWSQLKEKLFF.

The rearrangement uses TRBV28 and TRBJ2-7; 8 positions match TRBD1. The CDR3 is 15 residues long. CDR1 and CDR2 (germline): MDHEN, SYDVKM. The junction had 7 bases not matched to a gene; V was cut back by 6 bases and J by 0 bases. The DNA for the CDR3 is TGTGCCAGCAGCCCAGCGGACAGGGACTCCTACGAGCAGTACTTC. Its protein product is CASSPADRDSYEQYF.

CDR3 bases: TGTGCCACCAAATCTGAAGGGGAGCAGTTCTTC. It translates to CATKSEGEQFF. The V call is TRBV12-3 or TRBV12-4, the J call TRBJ2-1; D gene unclear. V was trimmed by 10 bases and J by 10 bases, leaving 14 bases between them. This CDR3 is 11 amino acids long.

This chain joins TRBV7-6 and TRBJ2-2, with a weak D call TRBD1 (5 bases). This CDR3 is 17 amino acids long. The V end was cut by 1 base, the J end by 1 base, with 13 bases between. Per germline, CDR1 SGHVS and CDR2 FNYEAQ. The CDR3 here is CASSLVSGIKNTGELFF. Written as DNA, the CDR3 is TGTGCCAGCAGCTTAGTTTCAGGGATTAAGAACACCGGGGAGCTGTTTTTT.

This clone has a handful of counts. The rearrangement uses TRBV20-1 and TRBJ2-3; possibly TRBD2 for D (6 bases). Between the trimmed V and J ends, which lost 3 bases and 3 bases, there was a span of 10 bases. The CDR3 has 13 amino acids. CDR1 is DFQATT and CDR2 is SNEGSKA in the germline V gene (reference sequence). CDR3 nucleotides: TGCAGTGCTAGTTGGGGGAGGACAGATACGCAGTATTTT. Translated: CSASWGRTDTQYF.

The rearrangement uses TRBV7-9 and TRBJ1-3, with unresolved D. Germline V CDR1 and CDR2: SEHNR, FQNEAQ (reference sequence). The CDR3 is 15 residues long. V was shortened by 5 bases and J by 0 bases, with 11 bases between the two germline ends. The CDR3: CASSATSLSGNTIYF. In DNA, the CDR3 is TGTGCCAGCAGCGCTACTTCCCTCTCTGGAAACACCATATATTTT.

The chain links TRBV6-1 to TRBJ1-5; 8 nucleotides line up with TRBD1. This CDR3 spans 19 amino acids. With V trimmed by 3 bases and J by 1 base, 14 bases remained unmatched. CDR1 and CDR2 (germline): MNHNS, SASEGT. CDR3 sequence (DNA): TGTGCCAGCAGTGATACCTGGACAGGGCAGCCGTTCAGCAATCAGCCCCAGCATTTT. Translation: CASSDTWTGQPFSNQPQHF.

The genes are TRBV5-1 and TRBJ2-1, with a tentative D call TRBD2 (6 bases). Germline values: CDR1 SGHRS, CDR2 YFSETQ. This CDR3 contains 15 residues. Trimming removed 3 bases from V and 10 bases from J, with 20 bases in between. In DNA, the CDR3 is TGCGCCAGCAGCTGGGGGGTTGGTAGCCCAGCAGAGCAGTTCTTC. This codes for CASSWGVGSPAEQFF.

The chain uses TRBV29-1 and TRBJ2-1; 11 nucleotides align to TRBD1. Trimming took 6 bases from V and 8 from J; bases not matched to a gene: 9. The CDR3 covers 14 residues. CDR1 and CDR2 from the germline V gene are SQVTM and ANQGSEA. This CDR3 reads CSVPDRGRSHEQFF. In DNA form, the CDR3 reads TGCAGCGTCCCGGACAGGGGGCGCTCCCATGAGCAGTTCTTC.

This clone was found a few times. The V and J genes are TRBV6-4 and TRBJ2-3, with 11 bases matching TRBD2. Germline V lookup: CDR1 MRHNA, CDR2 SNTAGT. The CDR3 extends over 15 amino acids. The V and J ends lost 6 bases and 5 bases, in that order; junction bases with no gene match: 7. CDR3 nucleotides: TGTGCCAGCAGCGGTAGCGGGGGGGCCGAAGATACGCAGTATTTT. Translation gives CASSGSGGAEDTQYF.

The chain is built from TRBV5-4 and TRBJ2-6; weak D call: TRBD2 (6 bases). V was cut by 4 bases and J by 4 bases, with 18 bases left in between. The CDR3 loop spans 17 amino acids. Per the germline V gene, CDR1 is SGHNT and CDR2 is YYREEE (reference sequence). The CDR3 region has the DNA TGTGCCAGCAGCCCCCTCGGGGACTCGGGGGGGGCCAACGTCCTGACTTTC. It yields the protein CASSPLGDSGGANVLTF.

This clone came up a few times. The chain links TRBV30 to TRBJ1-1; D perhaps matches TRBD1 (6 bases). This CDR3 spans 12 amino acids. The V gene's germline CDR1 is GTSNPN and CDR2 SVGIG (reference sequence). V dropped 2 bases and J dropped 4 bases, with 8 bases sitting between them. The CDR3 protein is CAWSRGGTEAFF. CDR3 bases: TGTGCCTGGAGTAGGGGGGGCACTGAAGCTTTCTTT.

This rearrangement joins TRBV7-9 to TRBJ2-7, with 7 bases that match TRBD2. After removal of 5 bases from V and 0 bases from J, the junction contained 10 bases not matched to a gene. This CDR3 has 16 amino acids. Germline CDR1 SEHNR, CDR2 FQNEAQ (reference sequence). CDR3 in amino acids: CASSRWREGGSYEQYF. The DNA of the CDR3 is TGTGCCAGCAGCCGATGGAGGGAGGGAGGCTCCTACGAGCAGTACTTC. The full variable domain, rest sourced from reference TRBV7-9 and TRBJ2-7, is DTGVSQNPRHKITKRGQNVTFRCDPISEHNRLYWYRQTLGQGPEFLTYFQNEAQLEKSRLLSDRFSAERPKGSFSTLEIQRTEQGDSAMYLCASSRWREGGSYEQYFGPGTRLTVT.

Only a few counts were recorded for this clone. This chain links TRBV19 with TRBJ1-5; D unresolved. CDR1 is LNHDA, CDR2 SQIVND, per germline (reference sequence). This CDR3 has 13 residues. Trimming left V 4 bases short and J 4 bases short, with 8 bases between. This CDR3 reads CASSRAANQPQHF. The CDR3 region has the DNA TGTGCCAGTAGTAGGGCGGCTAATCAGCCCCAGCATTTT.

In DNA form, the CDR3 reads TGCGCCAGCAGCTTCGGGGGAACTGGAAACACCATATATTTT. Amino acids: CASSFGGTGNTIYF. The gene calls are TRBV5-1 and TRBJ1-3; D possibly corresponds to TRBD1 (5 bases). V lost 2 bases and J lost 2, with 8 bases in between. Germline V CDR1 and CDR2: SGHRS, YFSETQ. The CDR3 consists of 14 residues.

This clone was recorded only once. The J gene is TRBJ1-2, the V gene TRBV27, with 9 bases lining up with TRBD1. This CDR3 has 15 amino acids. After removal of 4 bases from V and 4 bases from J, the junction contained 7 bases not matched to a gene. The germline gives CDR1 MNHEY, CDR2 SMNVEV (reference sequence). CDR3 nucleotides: TGTGCCAGCAGTTCCCCGGGACAGGGTGCCTATGGCTACACCTTC. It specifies CASSSPGQGAYGYTF.

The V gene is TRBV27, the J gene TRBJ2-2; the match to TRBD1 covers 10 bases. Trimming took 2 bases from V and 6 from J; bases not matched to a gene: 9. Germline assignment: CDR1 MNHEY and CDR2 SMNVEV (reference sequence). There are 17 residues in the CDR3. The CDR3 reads CASSLAPGQGFAGELFF. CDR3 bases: TGTGCCAGCAGTTTAGCACCGGGACAGGGGTTTGCCGGGGAGCTGTTTTTT.

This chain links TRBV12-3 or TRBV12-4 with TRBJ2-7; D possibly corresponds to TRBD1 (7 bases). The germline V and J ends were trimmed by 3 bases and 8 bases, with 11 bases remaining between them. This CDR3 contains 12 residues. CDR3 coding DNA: TGTGCCAGCAGTTTCAGGGGGGATAAGCAGTACTTC. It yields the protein CASSFRGDKQYF.

CDR3 protein: CASSRPGNYGYTF. DNA for the CDR3: TGTGCCAGCAGCCGCCCAGGGAACTATGGCTACACCTTC. This chain connects TRBV6-2 or TRBV6-3 to TRBJ1-2; maybe TRBD1 (5 bases). Per germline, CDR1 MNHEY and CDR2 SVGEGT. The CDR3 is made up of 13 amino acids. V lost 6 bases to trimming and J lost 2 bases, with 10 bases between them.

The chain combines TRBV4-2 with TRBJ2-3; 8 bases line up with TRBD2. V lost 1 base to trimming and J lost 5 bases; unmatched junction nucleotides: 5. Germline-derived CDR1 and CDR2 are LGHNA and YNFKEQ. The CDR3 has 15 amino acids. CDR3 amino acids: CASSQAGLAGDTQYF. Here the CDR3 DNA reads TGTGCCAGCAGCCAAGCCGGACTAGCAGGAGATACGCAGTATTTT.

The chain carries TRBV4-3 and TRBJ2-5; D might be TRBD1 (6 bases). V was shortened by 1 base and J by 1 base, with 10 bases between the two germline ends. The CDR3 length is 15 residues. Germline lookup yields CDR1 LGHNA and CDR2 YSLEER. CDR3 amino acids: CASSQARGGQETQYF. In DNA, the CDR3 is TGCGCCAGCAGCCAAGCTCGAGGGGGCCAAGAGACCCAGTACTTC.